This T cell receptor (beta chain) is drawn from a study of cytomegalovirus exposure and HLA in healthy donors. Study details: Earlier results showed 117 million unique TCR beta sequences derived from roughly 180 million T cells.

Points on this clone: Its antigen is not identified.

Points from the study as a whole: A later analysis found common viral pathogens apparently linked to several of the most significant clusters. In vitro assays verified that a few CMV-associated chains recognized CMV antigens specifically. In an earlier analysis, productive rearrangement rates for most beta V segments clustered near 87% or 30%.

The primer mix had 60 Vbeta and 13 Jbeta primers. Using immunoSEQ multiplex PCR, the repertoire was profiled, and TCRdb retains in-frame clones only, with some absent. This table has 150,000 to 200,000 clones, over 75% appearing once. What was sequenced was PBMCs. The clonotype was recovered from a man between 18 and 29 years old in good health and CMV-seropositive.

The CDR3 coding sequence is TGTGCCAGCAGTTTATTTAATCCCGTCGGGGGTGGCTACACCTTC. This encodes CASSLFNPVGGGYTF. The J gene is TRBJ1-2, the V gene TRBV28; the D gene is possibly TRBD1 (5 bases). Trimming pared 1 base from V and 7 bases from J, leaving 16 bases between. This CDR3 spans 15 amino acids. Germline V lookup: CDR1 MDHEN, CDR2 SYDVKM.